Below, 8 T cell receptor beta chains from the same sample are listed, as sequenced in a study of long-term antiretroviral therapy in people with HIV. Sequencing relied on immunoSEQ assay v3.0, run at survey level. Assay used: immunoSEQ multiplex PCR; TCRdb lists only in-frame clones, some missing. The profile shows about 11,000 clones, roughly 80% of them singletons. Sequencing was performed on unsorted PBMCs, taken 1.2 years after starting antiretroviral therapy. These receptors all stem from a middle-aged man with HIV.

The V gene is TRBV11-2, the J gene TRBJ2-1; D is uncertain. With 3 bases removed from V and 10 bases from J, the gap between germline ends came to 7 bases. This CDR3 has 11 residues. Germline CDR1 reads SGHAT; CDR2 reads FQNNGV. The CDR3: CASSLGPEQFF. The CDR3 DNA reads as TGTGCCAGCAGCTTGGGCCCAGAGCAGTTCTTC.

The rearrangement links TRBV7-9 to TRBJ1-2; 10 bases map to TRBD1. Losses at the gene ends were 4 bases for V and 2 bases for J; bases not matched to a gene: 4. Germline V gene data show CDR1 as SEHNR and CDR2 as FQNEAQ (reference sequence). The CDR3 is made up of 15 amino acids. The CDR3 sequence: CASSSDRGGNYGYTF. The CDR3 DNA reads TGTGCCAGCAGCTCGGACAGGGGGGGAAACTATGGCTACACCTTC.

This clone has a single count. V gene TRBV7-2 combines with J gene TRBJ1-2; no definite D call. The CDR3 loop spans 12 amino acids. Per germline, CDR1 SGHTA and CDR2 FQGNSA. Trimming left V 1 base short and J 6 bases short, with 6 bases between. The CDR3 reads CASSLGPNGYTF. CDR3 DNA: TGTGCCAGCAGCTTAGGTCCGAATGGCTACACCTTC.

The CDR3 DNA reads TGTGCCAGTAGTATGAGGGTGACTCAGCCCCAGCATTTT. This codes for CASSMRVTQPQHF. V usage is TRBV19 and J usage is TRBJ1-5; D remains unclear. Germline V gives CDR1 LNHDA, CDR2 SQIVND (reference sequence). The CDR3 has 13 amino acids. V was clipped by 3 bases and J by 6 bases, with 9 bases between them.

The V call is TRBV5-1, the J call TRBJ2-1; the D is unclear. The V end was cut by 3 bases, the J end by 5 bases, with 12 bases between. The CDR3 consists of 14 residues. CDR1 and CDR2 (germline): SGHRS, YFSETQ. For the CDR3, the DNA is TGCGCCAGCAGCTCCCGGGCCGTAAACAATGAGCAGTTCTTC. Protein: CASSSRAVNNEQFF.

The rearrangement links TRBV29-1 to TRBJ2-3; 7 positions agree with TRBD2. This CDR3 contains 13 residues. The trim removed 7 bases at V and 8 bases at J, leaving 12 bases unmatched. Looked up from germline, CDR1 is SQVTM and CDR2 is ANQGSEA. For the CDR3, the DNA is TGCAGCGCCACGCGCGGGGGTCAGTCTACGCAGTATTTT. Translated, it gives CSATRGGQSTQYF.

The V and J genes are TRBV4-3 and TRBJ2-4; 9 bases map to TRBD1. The J segment lost 8 bases and the V segment lost 0 bases, leaving 11 bases of the junction unmatched. Germline CDR1 LGHNA, CDR2 YSLEER. The CDR3 contains 17 residues. The CDR3 DNA is TGCGCCAGCAGCCAAGACCGTGATACAGGGGGCTGGGACATTCAGTACTTC. Translation: CASSQDRDTGGWDIQYF.

This rearrangement joins TRBV18 to TRBJ1-1; D is undetermined. Between the trimmed V and J ends, which lost 3 bases and 6 bases, there was a span of 11 bases. Germline V lookup: CDR1 KGHSH, CDR2 LQKENI. This CDR3 has 13 residues. The chain's CDR3 is CASSPGGNPEAFF. CDR3 nucleotides: TGTGCCAGCTCACCGGGCGGAAACCCTGAAGCTTTCTTT.